This TCR beta chain was recovered during a study of vaccination effects on CD4 cells after COVID-19. Findings and caveats of the study: Healthy vaccinees had only 1 of 255 vaccine-induced clones cross-react with common cold coronaviruses. Missing from the study were early post-infection timepoints, and its convalescent patients were few. Clones induced by infection and by vaccine showed marked clonal contraction late after vaccination.

Using viral peptide pools, the ViraFEST assay grew out antigen-specific CD4+ T cells prior to sequencing. CD4+ T cell isolation took place after approximately 11 days of culture. Vaccinated participants had no history of SARS-CoV-2 infection and tested negative for nucleocapsid antibodies. Fresh IL-2-containing medium replaced half the medium on days 3 and 7. Deletions cut 0 bases from V and 4 bases from J, with 16 bases between. The CDR3 has 16 residues. CDR1 is SGHNT and CDR2 is YYREEE in the germline V gene (reference sequence). Concerning this clone itself: Antigen specificity is unknown.

The table came from immunoSEQ multiplex PCR; TCRdb's copy has only in-frame clones and leaves some out. The sample records around 25,000 clones, around 70% being singletons. Sequenced here: CD4+ T cells from PBMCs cultured with SARS-CoV-2 spike peptides, sampled before COVID-19 vaccination. This receptor was identified in a human donor who received a COVID-19 vaccine. The rearrangement uses TRBV5-4 and TRBJ1-1; no firm D call. This CDR3 is CASSLDKVLWGTEAFF. The DNA of the CDR3 is TGTGCCAGCAGCTTGGATAAAGTATTGTGGGGCACTGAAGCTTTCTTT.